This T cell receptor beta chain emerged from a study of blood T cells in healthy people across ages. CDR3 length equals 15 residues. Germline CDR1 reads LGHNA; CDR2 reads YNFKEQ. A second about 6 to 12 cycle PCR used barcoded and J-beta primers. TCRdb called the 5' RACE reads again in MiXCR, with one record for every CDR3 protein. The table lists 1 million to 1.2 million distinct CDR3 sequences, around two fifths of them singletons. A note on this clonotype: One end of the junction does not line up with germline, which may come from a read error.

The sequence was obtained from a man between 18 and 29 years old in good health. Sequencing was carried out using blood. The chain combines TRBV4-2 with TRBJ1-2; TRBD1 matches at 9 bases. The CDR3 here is CASSQDTGQGYGYTF. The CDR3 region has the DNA TGTGCCAGCAGCCAAGATACGGGACAGGGTTATGGATACACCTTC.